Below are 21 T cell receptor beta chains sequenced from a single sample in a study of cytomegalovirus exposure and HLA in healthy donors. Libraries were prepared by immunoSEQ multiplex PCR; TCRdb keeps only in-frame clonotypes and omits some of them. The data show 90,000 to 120,000 clones, approximately 95% seen once. The specimen was PBMCs. The receptors were gathered from a woman aged 18-29 years in good health and CMV-seronegative.

This chain joins TRBV7-9 and TRBJ2-7, with 7 bases fitting TRBD1. Germline CDR1 and CDR2: SEHNR and FQNEAQ (reference sequence). J lost 2 bases, V lost 5 bases, and 18 bases had no gene match. The length of the CDR3 is 18 residues. The CDR3 region has the DNA TGTGCCAGCAGCCCTAGACAGGGTAGCCTCGCTTTTACCTACGAGCAGTACTTC. Translating gives CASSPRQGSLAFTYEQYF.

The CDR3 DNA sequence: TGTGCCAGCAAGTCACAGGGGAAACACGAGCAGTACTTC. This encodes CASKSQGKHEQYF. V usage is TRBV28 and J usage is TRBJ2-7, with 7 bases aligning to TRBD1. J gave up 5 bases and V 7 bases, and 8 bases lay outside the gene matches. The CDR3 loop spans 13 amino acids. Germline V gives CDR1 MDHEN, CDR2 SYDVKM.

The chain has TRBV18 and TRBJ2-3; 15 positions agree with TRBD2. The trim removed 3 bases at V and 1 base at J, leaving 14 bases unmatched. Germline V lookup: CDR1 KGHSH, CDR2 LQKENI. This CDR3 contains 21 residues. As DNA, the CDR3 is TGTGCCAGCTCACCTACGTTAGGACTAGCGGGGGGGACAAAACGCACAGATACGCAGTATTTT. It is translated as CASSPTLGLAGGTKRTDTQYF.

The chain has TRBV4-2 and TRBJ2-2; no reliable D call. With 1 base removed from V and 6 bases from J, the gap between germline ends came to 12 bases. Germline assignment: CDR1 LGHNA and CDR2 YNFKEQ. The length of the CDR3 is 15 residues. The DNA for the CDR3 is TGTGCCAGCAGCCAAGTAAATGGCCCCCCCGGGGAGCTGTTTTTT. This encodes CASSQVNGPPGELFF.

A single count supports this clone. J is TRBJ1-1 and V is TRBV9; D unresolved. V gave up 0 bases and J gave up 1 base, with 7 bases separating them. The CDR3 sequence is 14 residues long. Germline CDR1 is SGDLS and CDR2 is YYNGEE. CDR3 protein: CASSVGAGNTEAFF. DNA for the CDR3: TGTGCCAGCAGCGTAGGGGCGGGGAACACTGAAGCTTTCTTT.

This chain's CDR3 is CASSLELQGSSYNSPLHF. In nucleotides, the CDR3 is TGCGCCAGCAGCTTGGAGCTACAGGGGAGCTCCTATAATTCACCCCTCCACTTT. The genes are TRBV5-1 and TRBJ1-6; 7 bases are a match to TRBD1. J gave up 0 bases and V 0 bases, and 6 bases lay outside the gene matches. The CDR3 contains 18 residues. CDR1 SGHRS and CDR2 YFSETQ come from the germline V gene.

This chain connects TRBV9 to TRBJ1-1; TRBD1 might be the D (6 bases). The germline V gene encodes CDR1 SGDLS and CDR2 YYNGEE. The CDR3 is made up of 15 amino acids. Deletions cut 3 bases from V and 5 bases from J, with 17 bases between. CDR3 DNA: TGTGCCAGCAGCGCCCGTCCCCAGGGGAGTACTGAAGCTTTCTTT. Protein: CASSARPQGSTEAFF.

The chain joins TRBV6-1 to TRBJ1-1, with 9 bases matching TRBD1. This CDR3 spans 13 amino acids. Germline CDR1 reads MNHNS; CDR2 reads SASEGT. With V trimmed by 8 bases and J by 5 bases, 6 bases remained unmatched. This CDR3 is CASQWTGETEAFF. CDR3 DNA: TGTGCCAGCCAGTGGACAGGGGAGACTGAAGCTTTCTTT.

The V call is TRBV19, the J call TRBJ2-7, with a weak D call TRBD2 (5 bases). From germline, CDR1 is LNHDA and CDR2 SQIVND (reference sequence). The V end was cut by 5 bases, the J end by 0 bases, with 17 bases between. CDR3 length: 16 residues. The CDR3 here is CASSPSHDYSSYEQYF. The CDR3 coding sequence is TGTGCCAGTAGTCCCTCCCACGACTATAGCTCCTACGAGCAGTACTTC. The full variable domain, with the rest looked up from reference TRBV19 and TRBJ2-7, is DGGITQSPKYLFRKEGQNVTLSCEQNLNHDAMYWYRQDPGQGLRLIYYSQIVNDFQKGDIAEGYSVSREKKESFPLTVTSAQKNPTAFYLCASSPSHDYSSYEQYFGPGTRLTVT.

The chain couples TRBV20-1 to TRBJ2-1; D is ambiguous. Per the germline V gene, CDR1 is DFQATT and CDR2 is SNEGSKA (reference sequence). CDR3 length equals 10 residues. V was trimmed by 7 bases and J by 8 bases, leaving 9 bases between them. The CDR3 nucleotides read TGCAGTGTCAAGGCGGATGAGCAGTTCTTC. Protein: CSVKADEQFF.

This CDR3 reads CASREGQILSGNTIYF. The DNA of the CDR3 is TGTGCCAGCAGAGAGGGACAGATCCTCTCTGGAAACACCATATATTTT. The chain carries TRBV2 and TRBJ1-3; TRBD1 matches 7 bases. Germline lookup yields CDR1 SNHLY and CDR2 FYNNEI. The J segment lost 0 bases and the V segment lost 6 bases, leaving 8 bases of the junction unmatched. The CDR3 loop spans 16 amino acids.

The chain couples TRBV18 to TRBJ1-6; D perhaps matches TRBD1 (5 bases). V was shortened by 2 bases and J by 9 bases, with 14 bases between the two germline ends. Per germline, CDR1 KGHSH and CDR2 LQKENI. The CDR3 contains 15 residues. CDR3 protein: CASSPGAPLVSPLHF. The DNA for the CDR3 is TGTGCCAGCTCACCAGGGGCCCCCCTAGTTTCACCCCTCCACTTT.

The chain joins TRBV7-3 to TRBJ2-1, with TRBD2 matching over 9 bases. CDR3 length equals 16 residues. The V gene end was trimmed by 3 bases and the J gene end by 4 bases; junction bases not matched to a gene: 7. Germline-derived CDR1 and CDR2 are SGHTA and FQGTGA. The CDR3 coding sequence is TGTGCCAGCAGCTTCTTAGGGGCGGGGGGGTACAATGAGCAGTTCTTC. Amino acids: CASSFLGAGGYNEQFF.

This chain joins TRBV5-1 and TRBJ2-2; maybe TRBD1 (6 bases). The CDR3 sequence is 16 residues long. Per the germline V gene, CDR1 is SGHRS and CDR2 is YFSETQ. V was pared by 0 bases and J by 2 bases, with 11 bases between. In DNA form, the CDR3 reads TGCGCCAGCAGCTTGGTGGCAGGGGTTAACACCGGGGAGCTGTTTTTT. Translation: CASSLVAGVNTGELFF.

The chain links TRBV21-1 to TRBJ2-7; the listed D gene, TRBD2, was not tested against the DNA. TRBV21-1 is a documented pseudogene. CDR3 length: 16 residues. The CDR3 spells CASSQSGSHSSYEQYF. CDR3 DNA: TGTGCCAGCAGCCAGTCCGGGTCCCATTCATCCTACGAGCAGTACTTC.

A single count supports this clone. V usage is TRBV28 and J usage is TRBJ1-1, with D maybe TRBD1 (5 bases). V lost 5 bases, J lost 8 bases, and 15 bases lay in between. This CDR3 is built from 13 residues. Germline V lookup: CDR1 MDHEN, CDR2 SYDVKM. The CDR3 nucleotides are TGTGCCAGCAGTGGGACTTCTCAGAAGGAAGCTTTCTTT. Translation gives CASSGTSQKEAFF.

This chain links TRBV15 with TRBJ2-1, with 10 bases fitting TRBD2. CDR3 length equals 15 residues. V was clipped by 5 bases and J by 2 bases; unmatched bases: 3. CDR1 and CDR2 (germline): LNHNV, YYDKDF (reference sequence). The CDR3 is CATSRSGGAYNEQFF. The CDR3, as DNA: TGTGCCACCAGCCGGAGCGGGGGGGCCTACAATGAGCAGTTCTTC.

V usage is TRBV28 and J usage is TRBJ1-5; D perhaps matches TRBD1 (6 bases). V was trimmed by 5 bases and J by 0 bases, leaving 20 bases between them. CDR1 is MDHEN and CDR2 is SYDVKM in the germline V gene. The CDR3 has 18 amino acids. CDR3 sequence reads: CASSSLGTNPHSNQPQHF. CDR3 coding DNA: TGTGCCAGCAGTAGCCTCGGGACAAATCCCCATAGCAATCAGCCCCAGCATTTT.

This clone was detected once. This chain joins TRBV28 and TRBJ1-2; the D is unclear. Germline values: CDR1 MDHEN, CDR2 SYDVKM. The CDR3 contains 13 residues. Trimming removed 4 bases at V and 1 base at J, with 7 bases between. Here the CDR3 DNA reads TGTGCCAGCAGTTACAAGATTAACTATGGCTACACCTTC. Protein product: CASSYKINYGYTF.

The V call is TRBV11-2, the J call TRBJ2-5; 12 bases map to TRBD2. This CDR3 spans 18 amino acids. Germline CDR1 and CDR2: SGHAT and FQNNGV. V was pared by 5 bases and J by 3 bases, with 13 bases of the junction left unmatched. CDR3 sequence reads: CASSLSMGLAGRKETQYF. The CDR3 bases are TGTGCCAGCAGCCTATCCATGGGACTAGCGGGTAGAAAAGAGACCCAGTACTTC.

The chain joins TRBV5-1 to TRBJ1-1; the D gene is possibly TRBD1 (5 bases). Germline V gene data show CDR1 as SGHRS and CDR2 as YFSETQ. CDR3 size: 14 residues. Trimming took 2 bases from V and 0 from J, leaving 8 bases between them. CDR3 loop: CASSFPGVNTEAFF. In DNA form, the CDR3 reads TGCGCCAGCAGCTTCCCGGGGGTGAACACTGAAGCTTTCTTT.